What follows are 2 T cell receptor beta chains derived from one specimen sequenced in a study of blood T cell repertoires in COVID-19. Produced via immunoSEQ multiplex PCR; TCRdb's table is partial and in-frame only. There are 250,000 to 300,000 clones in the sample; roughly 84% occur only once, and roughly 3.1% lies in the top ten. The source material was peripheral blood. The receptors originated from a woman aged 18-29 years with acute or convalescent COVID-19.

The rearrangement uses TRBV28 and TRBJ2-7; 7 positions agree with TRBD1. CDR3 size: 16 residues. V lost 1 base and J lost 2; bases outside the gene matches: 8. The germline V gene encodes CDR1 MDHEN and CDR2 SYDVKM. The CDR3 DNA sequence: TGTGCCAGCAGTTTATCCCTAACAGGGGCCGCCTACGAGCAGTACTTC. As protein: CASSLSLTGAAYEQYF.

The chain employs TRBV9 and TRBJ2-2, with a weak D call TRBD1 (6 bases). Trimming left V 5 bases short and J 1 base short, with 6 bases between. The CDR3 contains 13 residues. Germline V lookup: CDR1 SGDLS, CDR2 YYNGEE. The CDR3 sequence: CASRGGNTGELFF. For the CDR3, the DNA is TGTGCCAGCAGAGGGGGGAACACCGGGGAGCTGTTTTTT. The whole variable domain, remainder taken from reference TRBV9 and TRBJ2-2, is DSGVTQTPKHLITATGQRVTLRCSPRSGDLSVYWYQQSLDQGLQFLIQYYNGEERAKGNILERFSAQQFPDLHSELNLSSLELGDSALYFCASRGGNTGELFFGEGSRLTVL.